This TCR beta chain was profiled in a study of a mutant IDH1 vaccine in newly diagnosed glioma. Background on the study: Eight vaccinations were given in weeks 1, 3, 5, 7, 11, 15, 19 and 23. Once 4-6 weeks had passed after radiotherapy alone, vaccination started, or it started with temozolomide cycles. The earlier regimen, radiotherapy, temozolomide, or both, was most often both.

A note on this clone: Its antigen is still unknown.

Time point described: week 23, last vaccination. Each dose delivered 300 ug of mutant IDH1 20-mer peptide subcutaneously with imiquimod. Patients carried new grade 3 or 4 IDH1-mutant astrocytomas lacking nuclear ATRX. Germline loops: CDR1 PRHDT, CDR2 FYEKMQ (reference sequence). V gave up 7 bases and J gave up 4 bases, with 19 bases separating them. The length of the CDR3 is 15 residues. The protocol was immunoSEQ multiplex PCR, while the TCRdb copy is restricted to in-frame clones and leaves out a portion. This sample carries about 55,000 clones, about 80% of them seen once, and the ten largest clones take 5% to 7.5%.

This material consisted of PBMCs, taken from a glioma patient whose treatment included an IDH1 peptide vaccine. The rearrangement uses TRBV13 and TRBJ1-1; D uncertain. The receptor was isolated from a man aged 35-49 years with glioma. For the CDR3, the DNA is TGTGCCAGCACCGTAAGGGTGACGGCGGGCACTGAAGCTTTCTTT. It codes for CASTVRVTAGTEAFF.